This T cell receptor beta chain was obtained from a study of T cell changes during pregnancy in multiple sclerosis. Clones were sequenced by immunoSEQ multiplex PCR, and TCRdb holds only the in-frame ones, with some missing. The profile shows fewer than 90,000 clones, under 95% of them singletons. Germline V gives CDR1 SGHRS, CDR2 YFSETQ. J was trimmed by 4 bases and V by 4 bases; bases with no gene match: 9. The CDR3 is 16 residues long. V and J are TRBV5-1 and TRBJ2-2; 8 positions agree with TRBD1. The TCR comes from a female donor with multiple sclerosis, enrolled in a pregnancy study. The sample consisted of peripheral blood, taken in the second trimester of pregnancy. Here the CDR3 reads CASSRGQGRGTGELFF. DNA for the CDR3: TGCGCCAGCAGCAGAGGACAGGGCCGTGGCACCGGGGAGCTGTTTTTT. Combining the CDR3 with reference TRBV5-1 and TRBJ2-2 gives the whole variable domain KAGVTQTPRYLIKTRGQQVTLSCSPISGHRSVSWYQQTPGQGLQFLFEYFSETQRNKGNFPGRFSGRQFSNSRSEMNVSTLELGDSALYLCASSRGQGRGTGELFFGEGSRLTVL.